This TCR beta chain was recovered during a study of shared clonotypes between healthy human individuals. General observations from the study: A handful of donors shared approximately 5% of their naive CD4 clonotypes. What rarefaction showed was incomplete sorted-subset sequencing despite large depth.

This CDR3 contains 14 residues. V shed 2 bases and J shed 0 bases, with 7 bases lying between them. Germline V lookup: CDR1 GTSNPN, CDR2 SVGIG (reference sequence). As concerns this clone: The antigen is not known.

Some clones are missing from TCRdb's copy, which holds only in-frame ones; the method was immunoSEQ multiplex PCR. The sample holds about 2.5 million clones, around 93% seen once. Sequencing was performed on naive CD4+ T cells from PBMCs. Subset specified: CD45RA+ positively selected. The chain uses TRBV30 and TRBJ2-2; TRBD1 or TRBD2 may be the D gene (5 bases each). This receptor was taken from a man aged 18 to 29 in good health. Some clones in this sample may be carry-over from other donors' samples. CDR3 region: CAWSRGTNTGELFF. The CDR3 region has the DNA TGTGCCTGGAGTCGGGGCACGAACACCGGGGAGCTGTTTTTT.